Listed below are T cell receptor beta chains from one sample, sequenced in a study of T cells in Graves' hyperthyroidism and ophthalmopathy. TCRdb re-called the multiplex PCR reads through MiXCR, storing one row per CDR3 protein. The sample holds some 50,000 distinct CDR3 sequences, about 54% seen once. Material: peripheral blood or thyroid tissue (not recorded which). These receptor sequences come from a man between 18 and 35 years old with Graves' hyperthyroidism. Each CDR3 is given with its conserved first and last residue. A D gene is named only where the DNA matches it firmly. Part of the rows lack a size; the others show once, few, many or a class for expanded clones.

size,J,length,D,V,DNA,CDR3
many,TRBJ2-3,14,TRBD1,TRBV20-1,TGCAGTGCTAGGACCGGGACAGGAGGAGATACGCAGTATTTT,CSARTGTGGDTQYF
many,TRBJ2-5,14,-,TRBV12-3/TRBV12-4,TGTGCCAGCAGCCCAGGAGGGGGTGTAGAGACCCAGTACTTC,CASSPGGGVETQYF
-,TRBJ2-5,16,-,TRBV6-5,TGTGCCAGCAGTCCCACCATATTTTCAGGGAGAAAGACCCAGTACTTC,CASSPTIFSGRKTQYF
-,TRBJ2-5,11,TRBD1,TRBV19,TGTGCCACCAGGGGGCGAGAGACCCAGTACTTC,CATRGRETQYF
many,TRBJ1-5,16,-,TRBV12-3/TRBV12-4,TGTGCCAGCAGTTTATATGCGTATAGGGACAATCAGCCCCAGCATTTT,CASSLYAYRDNQPQHF
many,TRBJ1-1,12,-,TRBV18,TGTGCCAGCTCACCCCGGGTACCTGAAGCTTTCTTT,CASSPRVPEAFF
-,TRBJ2-7,9,-,TRBV20-1,TGCAGTGCTAGCGGGGGGCCTACTTTC,CSASGGPTF
-,TRBJ2-7,21,-,TRBV2,-,CASTPLYGGGYTFGTTYEQYF
many,TRBJ2-2,14,-,TRBV7-9,TGTGCCAGCAGCTTAGCGGACAGTAGGGCGGAGCTGTTTTTT,CASSLADSRAELFF
many,TRBJ1-1,14,-,TRBV4-3,TGCGCCAGCAGCCCCAGACAGGCCAGGTATGAAGCTTTCTTT,CASSPRQARYEAFF
-,TRBJ1-2,15,TRBD1,TRBV5-1,TGCGCCAGCAGCTCTCGACAGGGACGATTTAGTGGCTACACCTTC,CASSSRQGRFSGYTF
-,TRBJ2-5,17,TRBD2,TRBV9,TGTGCCAGCAGCCCCAGGCCTAGCGGGAGTGGTACGGAGACCCAGTACTTC,CASSPRPSGSGTETQYF
large,TRBJ2-3,18,-,TRBV2,TGTGCCAGCAGTGAACGAGGTAGCGAGCGTCCTGTTCCGGATACGCAGTATTTT,CASSERGSERPVPDTQYF
many,TRBJ2-7,14,TRBD2,TRBV20-1,TGCAGTGCTAGAGGTGGACTAGCGGGGGGGGAGCAGTACTTC,CSARGGLAGGEQYF
once,TRBJ2-7,14,TRBD2,TRBV7-2,TGTGCCAGCAGCTTTGGGACTAGCGACTACGAGCAGTACTTC,CASSFGTSDYEQYF
-,TRBJ2-5,15,-,TRBV7-6,TGTGCCAGCAGCTTAGCGGGGTGGCCCCAAGAGACCCAGTACTTC,CASSLAGWPQETQYF
many,TRBJ1-2,13,-,TRBV7-9,TGTGCCAGCAGCTTTGAGGGTACCCATGGCTACACCTTC,CASSFEGTHGYTF
once,TRBJ2-7,15,-,TRBV4-2,TGTGCCAGCAGGCCCACAAGGGACAACTCCTACGAGCAGTACTTC,CASRPTRDNSYEQYF
few,TRBJ1-2,13,TRBD1,TRBV9,TGTGCCAGCAGCGTAGGGGACAGCTATGGCTACACCTTC,CASSVGDSYGYTF
many,TRBJ1-4,17,TRBD1,TRBV9,TGTGCCAGCAGTACCGGGACAGGGAGGACAACTAATGAAAAACTGTTTTTT,CASSTGTGRTTNEKLFF
-,TRBJ2-2,16,TRBD1,TRBV5-1,TGCGCCAGCAGCCCCACCGGACAGGGGGCGGCCGGGGAGCTGTTTTTT,CASSPTGQGAAGELFF
many,TRBJ1-3,14,-,TRBV6-5,TGTGCCAGCAAGCAGAAAGTCTCTGGAAACACCATATATTTT,CASKQKVSGNTIYF
few,TRBJ1-5,16,TRBD1,TRBV7-9,TGTGCCAGCAGCTTAGATGGCAGGGGGCGCCTTCAGCCCCAGCATTTT,CASSLDGRGRLQPQHF
-,TRBJ2-7,18,TRBD1,TRBV7-9,TGTGCCAGCACCCAAGGGACAGGGGGTTGGAAAAGCTCCTACGGGCAGTACTTT,CASTQGTGGWKSSYGQYF
many,TRBJ1-6,15,-,TRBV11-2,TGTGCCAGCATCCAAGGGGGGGGAGGCCCTTCACCCCTCCACTTT,CASIQGGGGPSPLHF
many,TRBJ2-3,16,TRBD2,TRBV24-1,TGTGCCACCAGTTCTAGACTAGCGGGAGTGTCAGATACGCAGTATTTT,CATSSRLAGVSDTQYF
-,TRBJ2-5,13,-,TRBV15,TGTGCCACCAGCGATCCGAATTATCAGCCCCAGTACTTC,CATSDPNYQPQYF
many,TRBJ1-6,17,-,TRBV4-3,TGCGCCAGCAGCCAGTTTATAGGCTGGGAAGATAATTCACCCCTCCACTTT,CASSQFIGWEDNSPLHF
-,TRBJ1-2,14,-,TRBV15,TGTGCCACCAGCAGAGATCAGGTGGCCTATGGCTACACCTTC,CATSRDQVAYGYTF
many,TRBJ1-2,13,TRBD1,TRBV27,TGTGCCAGCAGCCAGACAGGGGGCAGTGGCTACACCTTC,CASSQTGGSGYTF
many,TRBJ2-7,14,-,TRBV7-2,TGTGCCAGCAGCTTAGGGCAGAACACCTACGAGCAGTACTTC,CASSLGQNTYEQYF
-,TRBJ1-1,11,-,TRBV10-3,TGTGCCACGGGGGATGACGTTAAAGCTTTCTTT,CATGDDVKAFF